This TCR beta chain appears in the sequencing data of a study of CD8+CD57+ T cells in acquired aplastic anemia. Patients picked for sequencing had shown CD8+CD57+ cell expansion detected by flow cytometry. The study profiled TCR beta VDJ and CDR3 using genomic DNA as template. Using its own MiXCR run on the reads, TCRdb lists one record per CDR3 protein. The table has about 120,000 distinct CDR3 sequences, about two fifths seen once; the top ten hold about 2.4%. V was trimmed by 3 bases and J by 0 bases, leaving 9 bases between them. Germline V gene lookup returns CDR1 SGHVS and CDR2 FNYEAQ. CDR3 length: 14 residues.

The chain employs TRBV7-6 and TRBJ2-7; maybe TRBD1 (5 bases). Specimen: sorted CD4+, CD8+, or CD8+CD57+ T cells (not recorded which) from PBMCs. This TCR came from a human donor with aplastic anemia. The chain's CDR3 is CASSFRGPSYEQYF. CDR3 in DNA: TGTGCCAGCAGCTTTAGGGGTCCCTCCTACGAGCAGTACTTC.